This T cell receptor (beta chain) was obtained from a study of tissue T cells after allogeneic stem cell transplantation. A note on this clone: The antigen is undetermined.

Notes on the study in general: The study did not identify alloreactive or antigen-specific tissue TCRs, and some clones might be persisting host cells.

The CDR3 contains 14 residues. Germline V gene data show CDR1 as MNHNS and CDR2 as SASEGT. V was clipped by 5 bases and J by 6 bases; unmatched bases: 9. TCRdb's copy holds only in-frame clones and misses some; the assay was immunoSEQ multiplex PCR. The data contain more than 7,500 clones, more than 55% of them singletons. The clonotype originates from a female donor at least 60 years old with lung cancer. The rearrangement links TRBV6-1 to TRBJ2-7, with 8 bases matching TRBD2. The source material was tissue from the jejunum, sampled at autopsy. For the CDR3, the DNA is TGTGCCAGCAGTCTAGCAGCGGGAGCCATCGAGCAGTACTTC. Translated: CASSLAAGAIEQYF.